This TCR beta chain was observed in a study of blood T cell repertoires in COVID-19. Study overall: The samples span acute and convalescent COVID-19 from the United States, Italy and Spain. PBMCs, B-cell-depleted T cells, or T cells provided the cDNA or gDNA that made up the material.

In the original workflow: By means of reference gene primer amplification, nucleated cell counts were estimated. Data came from immunoSEQ multiplex PCR; TCRdb stores just in-frame clones and leaves some out. V, J and clone size are taken as reported in that table, and D and trimming were inferred from the DNA itself. The table includes more than 95,000 clones, around four fifths detected once. V lost 4 bases and J 0 bases, leaving 9 bases between the germline ends. Germline-derived CDR1 and CDR2 are MNHEY and SVGAGI. The CDR3 runs 14 residues. The sequencing sample was made of peripheral blood. This TCR was recovered from a man aged 60-69 years with acute or convalescent COVID-19. The chain uses TRBV6-5 and TRBJ2-5; tentative D call: TRBD2 (6 bases). In nucleotides, the CDR3 is TGTGCCAGCAGTTGGAGGGAGTACCAAGAGACCCAGTACTTC. Residues: CASSWREYQETQYF.